This T cell receptor beta chain was sequenced for a study of cytomegalovirus exposure and HLA in healthy donors. Study observations and caveats: Reportedly, cytomegalovirus status was diagnosed with high sensitivity and specificity.

As to this clone: Antigen: not known.

PCR amplification relied on 60 Vbeta primers (plus 13 Jbeta primers). Libraries were prepared by immunoSEQ multiplex PCR; TCRdb keeps only in-frame clonotypes and omits some of them. The table lists 210,000 or so clones, about 85% of them singletons, with roughly 0.26% in the top ten. CDR1 and CDR2 from the germline V gene are MNHNY and SVGAGI (reference sequence). The V gene end was trimmed by 6 bases and the J gene end by 2 bases; junction bases not matched to a gene: 6. The CDR3 contains 16 residues. The chain uses TRBV6-6 and TRBJ2-1; 11 bases are a match to TRBD2. This clonotype was sampled from a girl aged 2-15 years in good health and CMV-seronegative. The sequenced sample was PBMCs. The CDR3 sequence is CASSLSGLAAYNEQFF. The CDR3 bases are TGTGCCAGCAGCTTATCGGGACTAGCGGCCTACAATGAGCAGTTCTTC.